This TCR beta chain was found in a study of CD8 T cells in ankylosing spondylitis. General study findings and limits: A number of the motif variants had already been described in reactive arthritis synovial fluid and blood. Disease-associated clones were reportedly significantly overrepresented in matched ankylosing spondylitis synovial fluid.

Construction of TCR beta libraries was performed using quantitative 5'-RACE with molecular barcodes. TCRdb recomputed calls from the 5' RACE reads with MiXCR, one row per CDR3 protein. The sample lists roughly 180,000 distinct CDR3 sequences, 9.5% to 10% occurring once. A few counts support this clonotype. Its specificity is unknown. Germline assignment: CDR1 LGHNA and CDR2 YNFKEQ. The CDR3 is 15 residues long. V was cut by 6 bases and J by 2 bases, with 15 bases left in between. This receptor was identified in a female donor with ankylosing spondylitis or in good health (not recorded which). The chain recombines TRBV4-2 with TRBJ2-3; D might be TRBD1 or TRBD2, each matching 6 bases. The sample was blood, either unsorted or a sorted T cell fraction (not recorded which). Here the CDR3 reads CASSPPGANTDTQYF. CDR3 bases: TGTGCCAGCAGTCCGCCGGGGGCAAACACAGATACGCAGTATTTT.